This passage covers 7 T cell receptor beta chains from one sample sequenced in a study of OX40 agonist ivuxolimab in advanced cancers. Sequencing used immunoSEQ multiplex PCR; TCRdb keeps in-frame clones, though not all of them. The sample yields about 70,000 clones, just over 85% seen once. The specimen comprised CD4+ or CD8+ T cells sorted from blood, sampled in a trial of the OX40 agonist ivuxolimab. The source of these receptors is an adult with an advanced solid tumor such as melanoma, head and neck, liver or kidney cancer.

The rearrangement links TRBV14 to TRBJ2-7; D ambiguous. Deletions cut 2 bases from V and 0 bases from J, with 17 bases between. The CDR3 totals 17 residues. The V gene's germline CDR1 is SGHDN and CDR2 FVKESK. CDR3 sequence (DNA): TGTGCCAGCAGCCAACCACAACCGGGCTTCAGCTCCTACGAGCAGTACTTC. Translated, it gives CASSQPQPGFSSYEQYF.

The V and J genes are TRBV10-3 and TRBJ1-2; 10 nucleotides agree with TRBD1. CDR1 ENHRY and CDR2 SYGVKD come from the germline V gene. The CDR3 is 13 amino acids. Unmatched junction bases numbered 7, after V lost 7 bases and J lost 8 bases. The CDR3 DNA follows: TGTGCCATCACCGGGACAGGGGATTACGGCTACACCTTC. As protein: CAITGTGDYGYTF.

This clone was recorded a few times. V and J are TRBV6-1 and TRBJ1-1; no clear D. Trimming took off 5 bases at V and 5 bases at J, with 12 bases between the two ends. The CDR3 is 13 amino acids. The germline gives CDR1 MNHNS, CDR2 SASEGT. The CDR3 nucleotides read TGTGCCAGCAGTTATTACACGGTTACTGAAGCTTTCTTT. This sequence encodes CASSYYTVTEAFF.

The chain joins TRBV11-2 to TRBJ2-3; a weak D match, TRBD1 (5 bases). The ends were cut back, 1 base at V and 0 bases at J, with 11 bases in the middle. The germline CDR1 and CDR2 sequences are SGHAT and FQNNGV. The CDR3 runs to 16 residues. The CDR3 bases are TGTGCCAGCAGCTTAGGGGTACGACAGAGCACAGATACGCAGTATTTT. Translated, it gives CASSLGVRQSTDTQYF.

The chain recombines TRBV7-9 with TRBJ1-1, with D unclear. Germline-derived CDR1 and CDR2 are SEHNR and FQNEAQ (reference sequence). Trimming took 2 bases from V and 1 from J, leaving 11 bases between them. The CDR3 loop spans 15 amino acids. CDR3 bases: TGTGCCAGCAGCTTATATCGGGGTGAGAACACTGAAGCTTTCTTT. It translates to CASSLYRGENTEAFF.

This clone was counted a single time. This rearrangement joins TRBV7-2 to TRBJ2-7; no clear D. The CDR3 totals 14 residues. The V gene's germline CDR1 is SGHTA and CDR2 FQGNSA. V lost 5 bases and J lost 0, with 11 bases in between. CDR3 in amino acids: CASSPTLRSYEQYF. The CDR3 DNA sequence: TGTGCCAGCAGCCCAACCCTGCGCTCCTACGAGCAGTACTTC.

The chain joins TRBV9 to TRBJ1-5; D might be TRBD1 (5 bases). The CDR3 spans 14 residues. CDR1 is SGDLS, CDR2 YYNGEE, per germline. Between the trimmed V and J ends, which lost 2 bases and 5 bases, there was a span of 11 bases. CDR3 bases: TGTGCCAGCAGCGTCGGGGACGTAGATCAGCCCCAGCATTTT. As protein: CASSVGDVDQPQHF.